The rows below give T cell receptor beta chains drawn from one sample of a study of shared clonotypes between healthy human individuals. Method: immunoSEQ multiplex PCR; TCRdb's copy keeps in-frame clones and lacks some. The sample yields roughly 700,000 clones, approximately 79% seen once. The sequenced sample consisted of memory CD4+ T cells sorted from blood. Every receptor here comes from a woman aged 25 to 39 in good health. The CDR3 runs from the conserved cysteine through the conserved F or W. Clone size is shown for a subset of rows, as once, few, many or a class of expanded clone.

CDR3aa: CASSPSGTQQGEQYF
v_gene: TRBV7-9
j_gene: TRBJ2-7
abundance: .

CDR3aa: CSVCRTTNEKLFF
v_gene: TRBV29-1
j_gene: TRBJ1-4
abundance: .

CDR3aa: CASSFQGNEQFF
v_gene: TRBV11-2
j_gene: TRBJ2-1
abundance: .

CDR3aa: CASSEGTSGTDTQYF
v_gene: TRBV10-1
j_gene: TRBJ2-3
abundance: .

CDR3aa: CASSLMSGLAEYEQYF
v_gene: TRBV7-2
j_gene: TRBJ2-7
abundance: .

CDR3aa: CASSESSTSGRKGQTQYF
v_gene: TRBV25-1
j_gene: TRBJ2-5
abundance: few

CDR3aa: CASSARDRVTEAFF
v_gene: TRBV6-5
j_gene: TRBJ1-1
abundance: once

CDR3aa: CASSLTSGETQYF
v_gene: TRBV5-4
j_gene: TRBJ2-5
abundance: few

CDR3aa: CASSEGTGGWRMQAFF
v_gene: TRBV2
j_gene: TRBJ1-1
abundance: .

CDR3aa: CASRLKAGRGGYTF
v_gene: TRBV6-5
j_gene: TRBJ1-2
abundance: few

CDR3aa: CASSSRRLLAGATYEQYF
v_gene: TRBV11-2
j_gene: TRBJ2-7
abundance: .

CDR3aa: CASSVQNTGELFF
v_gene: TRBV10-1
j_gene: TRBJ2-2
abundance: few

CDR3aa: CASSLTTGTGGDTEAFF
v_gene: TRBV7-6
j_gene: TRBJ1-1
abundance: .

CDR3aa: CASSPQPNRDSGYEQYF
v_gene: TRBV11-3
j_gene: TRBJ2-7
abundance: many

CDR3aa: CASSLVRETNEQFF
v_gene: TRBV5-1
j_gene: TRBJ2-1
abundance: .

CDR3aa: CASSVGGGLHTGELFF
v_gene: TRBV9
j_gene: TRBJ2-2
abundance: .

CDR3aa: CASSPGQEFYGYTF
v_gene: TRBV5-1
j_gene: TRBJ1-2
abundance: .

CDR3aa: CASRTDRGYQPQHF
v_gene: TRBV28
j_gene: TRBJ1-5
abundance: .

CDR3aa: CASTRQGSTNEKLFF
v_gene: TRBV2
j_gene: TRBJ1-4
abundance: .

CDR3aa: CASSAEWGQNTDTQYF
v_gene: TRBV2
j_gene: TRBJ2-3
abundance: .

CDR3aa: CASSPRQGRNEKLFF
v_gene: TRBV5-4
j_gene: TRBJ1-4
abundance: .

CDR3aa: CASSSVSGANVLTF
v_gene: TRBV6-6
j_gene: TRBJ2-6
abundance: .

CDR3aa: CASSLTANTEAFF
v_gene: TRBV19
j_gene: TRBJ1-1
abundance: .

CDR3aa: CASSPGQATSGSWTYEQYF
v_gene: TRBV28
j_gene: TRBJ2-7
abundance: .

CDR3aa: CASSEQAPSTDTQYF
v_gene: TRBV6-1
j_gene: TRBJ2-3
abundance: few

CDR3aa: CASSRDRQETQYF
v_gene: TRBV5-1
j_gene: TRBJ2-5
abundance: .

CDR3aa: CASARSFDEQFF
v_gene: TRBV19
j_gene: TRBJ2-1
abundance: .

CDR3aa: CASSPHVGHLYEQYF
v_gene: TRBV14
j_gene: .
abundance: .

CDR3aa: CASSPTWGREGYNEQFF
v_gene: TRBV28
j_gene: TRBJ2-1
abundance: few

CDR3aa: CASSDIRTQYF
v_gene: TRBV25-1
j_gene: TRBJ2-5
abundance: few

CDR3aa: CASSQGSRENEKLFF
v_gene: TRBV4-2
j_gene: TRBJ1-4
abundance: .

CDR3aa: CASSRGENYGYTF
v_gene: TRBV28
j_gene: TRBJ1-2
abundance: many

CDR3aa: CASSPGTEFLYGYTF
v_gene: TRBV18
j_gene: TRBJ1-2
abundance: .

CDR3aa: CASSVPGPGRRDYEQYF
v_gene: TRBV11-2
j_gene: TRBJ2-7
abundance: many

CDR3aa: CASSQPAGQGFTGELFF
v_gene: TRBV14
j_gene: TRBJ2-2
abundance: few

CDR3aa: CASSLIGFTDTQYF
v_gene: TRBV6-5
j_gene: TRBJ2-3
abundance: .

CDR3aa: CASSVGGQETQYF
v_gene: TRBV6-1
j_gene: TRBJ2-5
abundance: .

CDR3aa: CASSLRSGRASADTQYF
v_gene: TRBV11-2
j_gene: TRBJ2-3
abundance: .

CDR3aa: CASSRTSGFYNEQFF
v_gene: TRBV28
j_gene: TRBJ2-1
abundance: .

CDR3aa: CASSYNTGEETQYF
v_gene: TRBV6-5
j_gene: TRBJ2-5
abundance: .

CDR3aa: CASSSPGDPTAKNIQYF
v_gene: TRBV28
j_gene: TRBJ2-4
abundance: .

CDR3aa: CASSPASGRGYEQYF
v_gene: TRBV11-2
j_gene: TRBJ2-7
abundance: .

CDR3aa: CASSHDRASGNTIYF
v_gene: TRBV7-9
j_gene: TRBJ1-3
abundance: .

CDR3aa: CASSIAVYSNQPQHF
v_gene: TRBV19
j_gene: TRBJ1-5
abundance: few

CDR3aa: CASSLGPRGEQYF
v_gene: TRBV7-9
j_gene: TRBJ2-7
abundance: few

CDR3aa: CASSYQGKGRNTEAFF
v_gene: TRBV27
j_gene: TRBJ1-1
abundance: .

CDR3aa: CASSLERAGAEAFF
v_gene: TRBV5-1
j_gene: TRBJ1-1
abundance: .

CDR3aa: CASSFGGRGNEQYF
v_gene: TRBV7-8
j_gene: TRBJ2-7
abundance: .

CDR3aa: CASRKQGLDEQFF
v_gene: TRBV11-2
j_gene: TRBJ2-1
abundance: .

CDR3aa: CASSLTQGYEQYF
v_gene: TRBV28
j_gene: TRBJ2-7
abundance: .

CDR3aa: CASSGGGTRPTWEQYF
v_gene: TRBV7-9
j_gene: TRBJ2-7
abundance: .

CDR3aa: CASSQTGYNSPLHF
v_gene: TRBV5-4
j_gene: TRBJ1-6
abundance: .

CDR3aa: CASSFPSTDTQYF
v_gene: TRBV7-2
j_gene: TRBJ2-3
abundance: .